The sequence of this T cell receptor (beta chain) was determined in a study of cytomegalovirus exposure and HLA in healthy donors. Study outcomes and limitations: In a later analysis, HLA-C alleles had the fewest associated TCRs, DRB1 alleles the most.

For this clone: The antigen remains unidentified.

Germline V lookup: CDR1 SGHDT, CDR2 YYEEEE. This CDR3 region has 14 residues. V lost 0 bases and J 2 bases, leaving 6 bases between the germline ends. In the PCR, 60 Vbeta and 13 Jbeta primers were used. As originally analysed: As a later analysis found, there were approximately 80 million unique TCR beta chains, of which roughly 11 million were shared. Libraries were prepared by immunoSEQ multiplex PCR; TCRdb keeps only in-frame clonotypes and omits some of them. V, J and clone size reflect that table, while D and trimming were determined from the DNA. The sample has approximately 300,000 clones; approximately 80% are singletons.

V usage is TRBV5-6 and J usage is TRBJ1-3; D might be TRBD1 (5 bases). This sequence originates from a girl aged 2-10 years in good health and CMV-seronegative. The material sequenced was PBMCs. The CDR3 region is CASSLGQTGNTIYF. For the CDR3, the DNA is TGTGCCAGCAGCTTGGGACAGACTGGAAACACCATATATTTT.